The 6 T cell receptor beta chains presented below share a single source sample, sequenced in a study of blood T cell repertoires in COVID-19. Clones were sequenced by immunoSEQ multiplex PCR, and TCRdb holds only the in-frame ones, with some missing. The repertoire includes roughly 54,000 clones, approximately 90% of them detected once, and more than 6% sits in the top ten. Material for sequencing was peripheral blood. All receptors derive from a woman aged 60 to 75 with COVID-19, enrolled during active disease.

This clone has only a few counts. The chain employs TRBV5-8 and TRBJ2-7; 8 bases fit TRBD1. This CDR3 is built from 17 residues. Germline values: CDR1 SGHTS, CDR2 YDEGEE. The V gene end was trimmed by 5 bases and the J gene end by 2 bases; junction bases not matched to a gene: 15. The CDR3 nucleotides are TGTGCCAGCAGGGGGGGCATGGACAGGGTGCCAGCCTACGAGCAGTACTTC. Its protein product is CASRGGMDRVPAYEQYF.

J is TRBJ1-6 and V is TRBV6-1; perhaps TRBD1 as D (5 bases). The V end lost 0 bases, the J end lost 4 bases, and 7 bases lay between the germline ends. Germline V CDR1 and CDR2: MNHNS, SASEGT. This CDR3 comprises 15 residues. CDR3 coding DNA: TGTGCCAGCAGTGAAGCACGACAGTATAATTCACCCCTCCACTTT. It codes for CASSEARQYNSPLHF.

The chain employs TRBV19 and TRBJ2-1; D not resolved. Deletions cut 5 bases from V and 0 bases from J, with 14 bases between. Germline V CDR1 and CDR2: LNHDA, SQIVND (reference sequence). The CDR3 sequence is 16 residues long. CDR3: CASSSQTLSSYNEQFF. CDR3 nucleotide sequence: TGTGCCAGTAGTTCACAGACCCTTAGCTCCTACAATGAGCAGTTCTTC.

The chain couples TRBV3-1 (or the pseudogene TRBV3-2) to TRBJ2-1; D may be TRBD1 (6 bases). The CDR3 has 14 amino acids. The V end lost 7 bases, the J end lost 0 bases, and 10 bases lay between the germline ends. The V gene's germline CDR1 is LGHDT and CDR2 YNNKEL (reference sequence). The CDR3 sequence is CASKNRASYNEQFF. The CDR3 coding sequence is TGTGCCAGCAAAAACAGGGCCTCCTACAATGAGCAGTTCTTC.

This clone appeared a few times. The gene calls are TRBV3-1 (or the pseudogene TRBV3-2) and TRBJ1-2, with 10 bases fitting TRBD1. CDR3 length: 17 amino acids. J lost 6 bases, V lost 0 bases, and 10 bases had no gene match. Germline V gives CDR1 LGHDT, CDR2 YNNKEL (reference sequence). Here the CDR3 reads CASSQDSWTGGKDGYTF. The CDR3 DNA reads TGTGCCAGCAGCCAAGACAGTTGGACAGGGGGAAAGGATGGCTACACCTTC.

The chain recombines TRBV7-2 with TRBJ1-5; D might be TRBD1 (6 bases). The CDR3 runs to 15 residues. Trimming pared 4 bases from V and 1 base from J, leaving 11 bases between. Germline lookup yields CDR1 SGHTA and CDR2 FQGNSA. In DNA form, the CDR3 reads TGTGCCAGCAGCTACACAGGGCTCAGCAATCAGCCCCAGCATTTT. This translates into CASSYTGLSNQPQHF.